This T cell receptor (beta chain) was identified during a study of CD8+ T cells in alopecia areata. Study-level background: Treated patients were given 5 to 10 mg oral tofacitinib twice daily. Study observations and caveats: Persistence in scalp and blood during tofacitinib was observed for many expanded lesional clones.

As to this clone: Its specificity is not known.

Treatment in this sample: oral pan-JAK inhibitor, 5-10 mg twice daily. The investigators collected lesional scalp punch biopsies and peripheral blood from alopecia areata patients. TCR sequencing used cDNA made by reverse transcription of extracted RNA. Assay: immunoSEQ multiplex PCR; the TCRdb copy retains only in-frame clones and omits some. The sample has some 180,000 clones, about 51% seen once; the top ten hold around a tenth. The germline V gene has CDR1 SNHLY and CDR2 FYNNEI. The CDR3 loop spans 12 amino acids. The V gene lost 7 bases and the J gene lost 3 bases, with 6 bases spanning the gap. The TCR comes from a human donor with alopecia areata. This rearrangement joins TRBV2 to TRBJ2-2; no firm D call. The input for sequencing was CD8+ T cells sorted from blood, taken around week 54, from a patient treated with tofacitinib. CDR3 loop: CASTYYTGELFF. In DNA, the CDR3 is TGTGCCAGCACCTACTACACCGGGGAGCTGTTTTTT.